At least ten counts were recorded for the clone carrying this T cell receptor beta chain. The data derive from a study of Graves' ophthalmopathy and Graves' hyperthyroidism. Under 3 months in duration, the ophthalmopathy in affected donors had moderate-to-severe activity, CAS ≥3 and NOSPECS ≥4. More than 7.5 ml of fresh blood yielded the PBMCs by density gradient. The CDR3 has 16 residues. The trim removed 3 bases at V and 5 bases at J, leaving 11 bases unmatched. As the template, RNA transcripts were used to amplify TCR beta CDR3 regions. HTBI primers were used in a first-round RT-PCR, which preceded a second-round multiplex PCR. TCRdb itself ran the multiplex PCR reads through MiXCR, one entry per CDR3 protein. The top ten clones hold about 46% of a sample with about 220,000 distinct CDR3 sequences, roughly a fifth of them seen once.

The chain is built from TRBV12-3 or TRBV12-4 and TRBJ2-5; 8 bases match TRBD1. The sequenced sample was peripheral blood. The TCR was taken from a woman aged 50 to 65 with Graves' ophthalmopathy. CDR3 loop: CASSLGTGLEGETQYF. The CDR3 DNA reads as TGTGCCAGCAGTTTGGGGACAGGTCTTGAGGGGGAGACCCAGTACTTC.